What follows are 5 T cell receptor beta chains derived from one specimen sequenced in a study of PD-L1 blockade in urothelial cancer. Sequencing used immunoSEQ multiplex PCR; TCRdb keeps in-frame clones, though not all of them. Of 30,000 to 40,000 clones detected, around 83% appear once; the ten largest clones hold about 16%. The specimen was PBMCs, collected around atezolizumab (anti-PD-L1) treatment. The receptors derive from a man aged 55 to 70 with urothelial cancer.

This clone is a singleton in its sample. This chain connects TRBV7-2 to TRBJ2-3; TRBD1 is a possible D gene (6 bases). The CDR3 is 13 residues long. V gave up 1 base and J gave up 15 bases, with 17 bases separating them. CDR1 and CDR2 from the germline V gene are SGHTA and FQGNSA. This CDR3 reads CASSLDREIGYYF. CDR3 bases: TGTGCCAGCAGCTTAGACAGGGAAATCGGCTATTATTTT. Using reference TRBV7-2 and TRBJ2-3 for the parts outside the CDR3, the full variable domain is GAGVSQSPSNKVTEKGKDVELRCDPISGHTALYWYRQSLGQGLEFLIYFQGNSAPDKSGLPSDRFSAERTGGSVSTLTIQRTQQEDSAVYLCASSLDREIGYYFGPGTRLTVL.

The rearrangement links TRBV10-2 to TRBJ2-1, with 12 bases matching TRBD2. The germline CDR1 and CDR2 sequences are WSHSY and SAAADI. CDR3 size: 15 residues. Trimming took 6 bases from V and 4 from J; bases not matched to a gene: 4. CDR3 in amino acids: CASSRGLAGYNEQFF. CDR3 DNA: TGCGCCAGCAGCCGGGGACTAGCGGGTTACAATGAGCAGTTCTTC.

The chain uses TRBV4-2 and TRBJ2-7; 10 bases fit TRBD1. After removal of 3 bases from V and 5 bases from J, the junction contained 7 bases not matched to a gene. The CDR3 covers 15 residues. Germline CDR1 reads LGHNA; CDR2 reads YNFKEQ. This CDR3 is CASSHRDRGSNEQYF. The CDR3 region has the DNA TGTGCCAGCAGCCACCGGGACAGGGGCTCAAACGAGCAGTACTTC.

This clone occurred a few times. The chain uses TRBV11-2 and TRBJ2-3, with 8 bases matching TRBD2. J lost 0 bases, V lost 5 bases, and 7 bases had no gene match. Germline-derived CDR1 and CDR2 are SGHAT and FQNNGV. The CDR3 has 16 residues. The CDR3 sequence is CASSRSGLGSTDTQYF. In nucleotides, the CDR3 is TGTGCCAGCAGCCGGTCGGGACTAGGGAGCACAGATACGCAGTATTTT.

This rearrangement joins TRBV7-2 to TRBJ2-1, with D perhaps matching TRBD2 (7 bases). V was trimmed by 8 bases and J by 9 bases, leaving 14 bases between them. Germline CDR1 reads SGHTA; CDR2 reads FQGNSA. There are 12 residues in the CDR3. The CDR3 region is CASSGGGGEQFF. Written as DNA, the CDR3 is TGTGCCAGCTCCGGGGGCGGGGGTGAGCAGTTCTTC.